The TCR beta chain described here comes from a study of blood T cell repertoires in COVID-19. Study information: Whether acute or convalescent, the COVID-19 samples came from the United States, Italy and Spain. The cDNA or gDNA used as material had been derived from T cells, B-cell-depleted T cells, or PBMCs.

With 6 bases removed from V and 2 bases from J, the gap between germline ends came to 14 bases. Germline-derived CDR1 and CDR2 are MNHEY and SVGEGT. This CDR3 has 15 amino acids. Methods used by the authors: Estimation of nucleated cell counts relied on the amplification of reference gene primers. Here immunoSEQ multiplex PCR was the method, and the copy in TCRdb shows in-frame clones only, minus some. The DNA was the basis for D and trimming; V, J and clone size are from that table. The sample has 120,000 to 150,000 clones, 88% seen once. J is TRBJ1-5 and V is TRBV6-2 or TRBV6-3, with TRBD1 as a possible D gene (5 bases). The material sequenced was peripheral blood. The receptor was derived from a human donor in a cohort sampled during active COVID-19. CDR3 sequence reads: CASSPTKGGNQPQHF. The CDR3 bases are TGTGCCAGCAGCCCCACCAAAGGGGGCAATCAGCCCCAGCATTTT.